This T cell receptor (beta chain) was sequenced during a study of T cell changes during pregnancy in multiple sclerosis. Germline CDR1 reads SGDLS; CDR2 reads YYNGEE. The CDR3 is 15 amino acids. V lost 2 bases to trimming and J lost 1 base; unmatched junction nucleotides: 1. Clones were read by immunoSEQ multiplex PCR, and TCRdb kept only the in-frame ones, dropping some. The top ten hold around 1.6% of the sample, which has roughly 110,000 clones, less than 95% seen once. The sample consisted of peripheral blood, taken before pregnancy. This TCR derives from a female donor with multiple sclerosis, enrolled in a pregnancy study. The rearrangement joins TRBV9 to TRBJ2-1; 9 bases map to TRBD1. CDR3 nucleotide sequence: TGTGCCAGCAGCGTCGGACAGGGGTCCTACAATGAGCAGTTCTTC. Translating gives CASSVGQGSYNEQFF.